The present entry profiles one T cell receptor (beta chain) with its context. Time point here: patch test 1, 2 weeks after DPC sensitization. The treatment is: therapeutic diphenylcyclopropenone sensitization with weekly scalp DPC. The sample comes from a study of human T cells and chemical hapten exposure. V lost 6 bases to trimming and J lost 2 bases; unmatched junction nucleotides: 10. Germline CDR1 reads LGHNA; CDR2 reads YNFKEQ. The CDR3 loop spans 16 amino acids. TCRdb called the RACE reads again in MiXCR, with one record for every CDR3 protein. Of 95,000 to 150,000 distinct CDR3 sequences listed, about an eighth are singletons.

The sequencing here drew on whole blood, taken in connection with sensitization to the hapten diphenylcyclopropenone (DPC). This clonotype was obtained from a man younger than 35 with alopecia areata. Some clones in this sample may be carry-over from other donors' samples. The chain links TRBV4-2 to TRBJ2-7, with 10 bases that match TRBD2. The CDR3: CASSQRPSGGPYEQYF. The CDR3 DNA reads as TGTGCCAGCAGTCAGAGGCCTAGCGGGGGTCCCTACGAGCAGTACTTC.